This is a list of T cell receptor beta chains from one sample in a study of T cells in Graves' hyperthyroidism and ophthalmopathy. TCRdb re-analysed the multiplex PCR reads in MiXCR, keeping a single row per CDR3 protein. The table has a few hundred thousand distinct CDR3 sequences, approximately 14% seen once. Sample: blood. The receptors stem from a woman aged 25 to 45 with Graves' hyperthyroidism. Each CDR3 is given with its conserved first and last residue. The D gene is left open where the match is weak. Rows may omit the clone size; those that give it use once, few, many or a size class.

d_call: .; clone_size: .; v_call: TRBV25-1; j_call: TRBJ2-2; cdr3_aa: CASSEAGSGELFF; cdr3_nt: TGTGCCAGCAGTGAGGCCGGGTCCGGGGAGCTGTTTTTT
d_call: .; clone_size: few; v_call: TRBV14; j_call: TRBJ2-1; cdr3_aa: CASSQIVSGEQFF; cdr3_nt: TGTGCCAGCAGCCAAATAGTCTCCGGGGAGCAGTTCTTC
d_call: .; clone_size: few; v_call: TRBV7-2; j_call: TRBJ2-7; cdr3_aa: CASSLQLGPTCEQYF; cdr3_nt: TGTGCCAGCAGCCTTCAACTCGGTCCTACATGCGAGCAGTACTTC
d_call: .; clone_size: many; v_call: TRBV27; j_call: TRBJ2-3; cdr3_aa: CASSLSWSTTDTQYF; cdr3_nt: TGTGCCAGCAGTTTATCCTGGAGTACCACAGATACGCAGTATTTT
d_call: TRBD1; clone_size: .; v_call: TRBV7-8; j_call: TRBJ2-3; cdr3_aa: CASSDLRGRVGTDTQYF; cdr3_nt: TGTGCCAGCAGCGACTTAAGGGGGCGCGTTGGCACAGATACGCAGTATTTT
d_call: TRBD2; clone_size: many; v_call: TRBV7-2; j_call: TRBJ2-7; cdr3_aa: CASSLGGSIVEQYF; cdr3_nt: TGTGCCAGCAGCTTAGGCGGGAGTATAGTCGAGCAGTACTTC
d_call: TRBD2; clone_size: once; v_call: TRBV4-1; j_call: TRBJ2-7; cdr3_aa: CASSRSYLIAGGHEQYF; cdr3_nt: TGCGCCAGCAGCCGTTCGTACTTGATAGCGGGAGGCCACGAGCAGTACTTC
d_call: .; clone_size: few; v_call: TRBV20-1; j_call: TRBJ2-7; cdr3_aa: CSASWSSYEQYF; cdr3_nt: TGCAGTGCTAGTTGGAGCTCCTACGAGCAGTACTTC
d_call: .; clone_size: many; v_call: TRBV2; j_call: TRBJ2-2; cdr3_aa: CASTNLGQSTGELFF; cdr3_nt: TGTGCCAGCACCAACCTCGGTCAGAGCACCGGGGAGCTGTTTTTT
d_call: .; clone_size: many; v_call: TRBV18; j_call: TRBJ1-5; cdr3_aa: CASSPAQNQPQHF; cdr3_nt: TGTGCCAGCTCACCAGCGCAAAATCAGCCCCAGCATTTT
d_call: .; clone_size: few; v_call: TRBV20-1; j_call: TRBJ1-5; cdr3_aa: CSARDHSATEITSLGPQHF; cdr3_nt: TGCAGTGCTAGAGATCATTCGGCTACAGAGATCACGAGTCTTGGGCCCCAGCATTTT
d_call: TRBD1; clone_size: .; v_call: TRBV20-1; j_call: TRBJ1-6; cdr3_aa: CSAKDLEGQGFQFGSPLHF; cdr3_nt: TGCAGTGCTAAGGATCTCGAGGGACAGGGGTTCCAATTTGGGTCACCCCTCCACTTT
d_call: .; clone_size: few; v_call: TRBV6-2/TRBV6-3; j_call: TRBJ2-7; cdr3_aa: CATLYRTLSYEQYF; cdr3_nt: TGTGCCACCCTCTACAGGACCCTCTCCTACGAGCAGTACTTC
d_call: .; clone_size: many; v_call: TRBV18; j_call: TRBJ2-1; cdr3_aa: CASSPGSSSPYNEQFF; cdr3_nt: TGTGCCAGCTCACCCGGGAGTTCTAGTCCCTACAATGAGCAGTTCTTC
d_call: .; clone_size: many; v_call: TRBV20-1; j_call: TRBJ2-3; cdr3_aa: CSAKGATGTDTQYF; cdr3_nt: TGCAGTGCTAAAGGGGCGACGGGCACAGATACGCAGTATTTT
d_call: TRBD2; clone_size: .; v_call: TRBV2; j_call: TRBJ2-3; cdr3_aa: CASSEKGLAGYSTDTQYF; cdr3_nt: TGTGCCAGCAGCGAGAAAGGACTAGCGGGCTATTCCACAGATACGCAGTATTTT
d_call: .; clone_size: few; v_call: TRBV5-1; j_call: TRBJ2-1; cdr3_aa: CASSWSGTANEQFF; cdr3_nt: TGCGCCAGCAGCTGGTCCGGGACCGCGAATGAGCAGTTCTTC
d_call: .; clone_size: few; v_call: TRBV10-3; j_call: TRBJ2-3; cdr3_aa: CAIEEGSTDTQYF; cdr3_nt: TGTGCCATCGAGGAGGGGAGCACAGATACGCAGTATTTT
d_call: .; clone_size: .; v_call: TRBV19; j_call: TRBJ2-2; cdr3_aa: CASRKVKVTGELFF; cdr3_nt: TGTGCCAGTAGGAAGGTTAAGGTGACCGGGGAGCTGTTTTTT
d_call: .; clone_size: .; v_call: TRBV12-3/TRBV12-4; j_call: TRBJ2-1; cdr3_aa: CATSDTPPGSSSSYNEQFF; cdr3_nt: TGTGCCACCAGTGACACTCCACCCGGGAGCTCCAGCTCCTACAATGAGCAGTTCTTC
d_call: TRBD1; clone_size: few; v_call: TRBV7-3; j_call: TRBJ2-2; cdr3_aa: CASRPTGAQPLNTGELFF; cdr3_nt: TGTGCCAGCAGACCCACAGGGGCCCAACCCCTGAACACCGGGGAGCTGTTTTTT
d_call: .; clone_size: many; v_call: TRBV2; j_call: TRBJ2-7; cdr3_aa: CASILATGTPPYEQYF; cdr3_nt: TGTGCCAGCATCCTAGCAACCGGGACCCCCCCATACGAGCAGTACTTC
d_call: .; clone_size: .; v_call: TRBV7-2; j_call: TRBJ2-1; cdr3_aa: CASGLVGSSYNEQFF; cdr3_nt: TGTGCCAGCGGCTTAGTTGGGAGCTCCTACAATGAGCAGTTCTTC
d_call: .; clone_size: many; v_call: TRBV7-6; j_call: TRBJ2-3; cdr3_aa: CASSFGRGSTDTQYF; cdr3_nt: TGTGCCAGCAGCTTTGGCAGGGGAAGCACAGATACGCAGTATTTT
d_call: .; clone_size: many; v_call: TRBV6-1; j_call: TRBJ1-1; cdr3_aa: CASSGAVAEAFF; cdr3_nt: TGTGCCAGCAGCGGAGCTGTAGCTGAAGCTTTCTTT
d_call: .; clone_size: .; v_call: TRBV4-3; j_call: TRBJ1-2; cdr3_aa: CASSQATQTGNGYTF; cdr3_nt: TGCGCCAGCAGCCAAGCCACCCAAACTGGAAATGGCTACACCTTC
d_call: .; clone_size: many; v_call: TRBV5-6; j_call: TRBJ1-2; cdr3_aa: CASSPGPGTYGYTF; cdr3_nt: TGTGCCAGCAGCCCTGGGCCGGGAACCTATGGCTACACCTTC
d_call: .; clone_size: many; v_call: TRBV15; j_call: TRBJ2-7; cdr3_aa: CATSKNRELSVGREQYF; cdr3_nt: TGTGCCACCAGCAAAAATCGAGAACTATCCGTTGGTAGGGAGCAGTACTTC
d_call: .; clone_size: many; v_call: TRBV7-2; j_call: TRBJ2-1; cdr3_aa: CASSSGWARGNHEQFF; cdr3_nt: TGTGCCAGCAGCTCGGGTTGGGCTAGAGGTAATCATGAGCAGTTCTTC
d_call: .; clone_size: .; v_call: TRBV7-9; j_call: TRBJ1-6; cdr3_aa: CASSLGGANSPLHF; cdr3_nt: TGTGCCAGCAGCTTAGGGGGGGCTAATTCACCCCTCCACTTT
d_call: .; clone_size: .; v_call: TRBV30; j_call: TRBJ1-2; cdr3_aa: CAWDSRRANYGYTF; cdr3_nt: TGTGCCTGGGATTCTCGAAGGGCTAACTATGGCTACACCTTC
d_call: .; clone_size: many; v_call: TRBV7-2; j_call: TRBJ1-6; cdr3_aa: CASSLFPGGGDSSYNSPLHF; cdr3_nt: TGTGCCAGCAGCTTATTCCCGGGAGGGGGAGATAGCTCCTATAATTCACCCCTCCACTTT
d_call: TRBD2; clone_size: many; v_call: TRBV7-3; j_call: TRBJ2-3; cdr3_aa: CASSLTTGGLAGTDTQYF; cdr3_nt: TGTGCCAGCAGCTTAACGACCGGCGGACTAGCGGGCACAGATACGCAGTATTTT
d_call: .; clone_size: many; v_call: TRBV5-1; j_call: TRBJ1-1; cdr3_aa: CASSLGYQNTEAFF; cdr3_nt: TGCGCCAGCAGCCTGGGGTACCAGAACACTGAAGCTTTCTTT
d_call: TRBD2; clone_size: few; v_call: TRBV10-2; j_call: TRBJ2-3; cdr3_aa: CASSLTSGVGDTQYF; cdr3_nt: TGCGCCAGCAGTTTGACTAGCGGGGTGGGAGATACGCAGTATTTT
d_call: .; clone_size: few; v_call: TRBV28; j_call: TRBJ2-7; cdr3_aa: CASSPSWWRTISDLRDEQYF; cdr3_nt: TGTGCCAGCAGCCCATCATGGTGGCGGACTATTAGCGACCTTCGGGACGAGCAGTACTTC
d_call: TRBD1; clone_size: many; v_call: TRBV12-3/TRBV12-4; j_call: TRBJ1-2; cdr3_aa: CASSYTGDGYTF; cdr3_nt: TGTGCCAGCAGTTACACAGGGGATGGCTACACCTTC
d_call: TRBD2; clone_size: many; v_call: TRBV7-6; j_call: TRBJ2-3; cdr3_aa: CASSFLAGGPPDTQYF; cdr3_nt: TGTGCCAGCAGCTTCTTAGCGGGAGGGCCGCCAGATACGCAGTATTTT
d_call: TRBD1; clone_size: .; v_call: TRBV9; j_call: TRBJ1-4; cdr3_aa: CASSATGTANEKLFF; cdr3_nt: TGTGCCAGCAGCGCAACCGGGACAGCGAATGAAAAACTGTTTTTT
d_call: .; clone_size: few; v_call: TRBV13; j_call: TRBJ2-1; cdr3_aa: CASSFSGEYNEQFF; cdr3_nt: TGTGCCAGCAGCTTTAGCGGCGAGTACAATGAGCAGTTCTTC
d_call: TRBD2; clone_size: .; v_call: TRBV7-2; j_call: TRBJ2-7; cdr3_aa: CASSEVGLAGDYEQYF; cdr3_nt: TGTGCCAGCAGTGAGGTCGGACTAGCGGGTGACTACGAGCAGTACTTC
d_call: TRBD1; clone_size: many; v_call: TRBV12-3/TRBV12-4; j_call: TRBJ1-1; cdr3_aa: CASSLYRGTEAFF; cdr3_nt: TGTGCCAGCAGCCTTTACAGGGGCACTGAAGCTTTCTTT
d_call: .; clone_size: few; v_call: TRBV27; j_call: TRBJ2-7; cdr3_aa: CASRAGTDEQYF; cdr3_nt: TGTGCCAGCAGGGCGGGGACTGACGAGCAGTACTTC
d_call: .; clone_size: many; v_call: TRBV7-8; j_call: TRBJ1-5; cdr3_aa: CASSFLGENQPQHF; cdr3_nt: TGTGCCAGCAGCTTTTTAGGGGAGAATCAGCCCCAGCATTTT
d_call: .; clone_size: many; v_call: TRBV28; j_call: TRBJ1-1; cdr3_aa: CASSFGAREAFF; cdr3_nt: TGTGCCAGCAGTTTTGGTGCCAGAGAAGCTTTCTTT
d_call: .; clone_size: many; v_call: TRBV3-1; j_call: TRBJ1-6; cdr3_aa: CASSLPRGGRSNSPLHF; cdr3_nt: TGTGCCAGCAGCCTACCACGGGGGGGGCGATCGAATTCACCCCTCCACTTT
d_call: .; clone_size: .; v_call: TRBV4-1; j_call: TRBJ2-1; cdr3_aa: CASSQDRGHEQFF; cdr3_nt: TGCGCCAGCAGCCAAGATCGTGGCCATGAGCAGTTCTTC
d_call: .; clone_size: .; v_call: TRBV18; j_call: TRBJ2-5; cdr3_aa: CASSLRDSTYSETQYF; cdr3_nt: TGTGCCAGCTCACTTCGGGACTCCACATATTCGGAGACCCAGTACTTC
d_call: .; clone_size: many; v_call: TRBV7-2; j_call: TRBJ1-2; cdr3_aa: CASSLDSYNYGYTF; cdr3_nt: TGTGCCAGCAGCCTTGACAGCTACAACTATGGCTACACCTTC